This TCR beta chain is drawn from a study of T cell repertoires in cytomegalovirus infection. Turning to the study itself: In the study, CMV epitopes included recently identified HLA-C-restricted and well-studied HLA-B-restricted ones.

TCRdb reprocessed the reads via MiXCR and lists one record per CDR3 protein. The sample consists of 700,000 to 950,000 distinct CDR3 sequences, about 30% of them appearing once. This CDR3 comprises 15 residues. The ends were cut back, 1 base at V and 1 base at J, with 8 bases in the middle. CDR1 is LNHDA, CDR2 SQIVND, per germline (reference sequence). As concerns this clonotype: Its antigen is unknown.

Sample: cultured CD8+ T cells from PBMCs, taken from culture after CMV antigen stimulation. This clonotype was sampled from a human donor in good health (CMV status not recorded). Some clones in this sample may be carry-over from other donors' samples. The chain joins TRBV19 to TRBJ1-5; unclear D gene. The CDR3 DNA sequence: TGTGCCAGTAGTATAGCGGGCAAGAGCAATCAGCCCCAGCATTTT. As protein: CASSIAGKSNQPQHF.